The rows below give T cell receptor beta chains drawn from one sample of a study of blood T cell repertoires in COVID-19. Profiling relied on immunoSEQ multiplex PCR, and the TCRdb table lists in-frame clones only, not all of them. The data hold 150,000 to 200,000 clones, with 80% to 90% observed a single time. The sample was peripheral blood. These receptors all stem from a man in his fifties with active or convalescent COVID-19. Each CDR3 is given with its conserved first and last residue. D genes are given only for firm matches. Expanded clones get a size class; other rows say once, few or many, or leave the size out.

. few TRBJ2-3 TRBV27 TGTGCCAGCAGTTTACTTCTAACAGATACGCAGTATTTT CASSLLLTDTQYF
. once TRBJ2-1 TRBV5-4 TGTGCCAGCAGCTTGGGAGGAAATGAGCAGTTCTTC CASSLGGNEQFF
TRBD1 . TRBJ2-7 TRBV28 TGTGCCAGCAGTTTGGGGGACAGTACGGCCTACGAGCAGTACTTC CASSLGDSTAYEQYF
. . TRBJ2-2 TRBV10-3 TGTGCCATCAGTGTGGGACCCAGGGGCTCGAACACCGGGGAGCTGTTTTTT CAISVGPRGSNTGELFF
TRBD2 . TRBJ2-1 TRBV4-1 TGCGCCAGCAGCCCCCGGACTAGCGGGAGTTTAAGGGCAAACAATGAGCAGTTCTTC CASSPRTSGSLRANNEQFF
. . TRBJ2-7 TRBV19 TGTGCCAGTAGTATAGATCGAGGGCGCCCCTACGAGCAGTACTTC CASSIDRGRPYEQYF
. . TRBJ1-5 TRBV7-4 TGTGCCAGCAGCGCCGGACAAACCTCCGCCAATCAGCCCCAGCATTTT CASSAGQTSANQPQHF
TRBD1 few TRBJ1-1 TRBV10-1 TGCGCCAGCAGTGAGACAGGGGGCCCTGAAGCTTTCTTT CASSETGGPEAFF
TRBD2 . TRBJ2-7 TRBV7-9 TGTGCCAGCAGCTTATGGTTAGCGGGGGGAACCTACGAGCAGTACTTC CASSLWLAGGTYEQYF
TRBD1 . TRBJ1-2 TRBV27 TGTGCCAGCAGTCCACTAACGGGACAGCTCTATGGCTACACCTTC CASSPLTGQLYGYTF
. . TRBJ1-5 TRBV15 TGTGCCACCAGCCCTAGGGGATGGGGTTGGGGTCAGCCCCAGCATTTT CATSPRGWGWGQPQHF
TRBD2 . TRBJ2-1 TRBV5-4 TGTGCCAGCAGCCCAACTAGCGGGAGGGCCTTTGAGCAGTTCTTC CASSPTSGRAFEQFF
TRBD1 . TRBJ1-1 TRBV7-2 TGTGCCAGCCTACAGGGGGCTGACACTGAAGCTTTCTTT CASLQGADTEAFF
. . TRBJ1-5 TRBV28 TGTGCCAGTTGGGGGGATAGCAATCAGCCCCAGCATTTT CASWGDSNQPQHF
. . TRBJ2-5 TRBV28 TGTGCCAGCAGTTTATCACAGACATATGGGACCCAGTACTTC CASSLSQTYGTQYF
. . TRBJ2-5 TRBV7-2 TGTGCCAGCAGCTTGGACAACTGGCCCCCGGAGGAGACCCAGTACTTC CASSLDNWPPEETQYF
. . TRBJ1-3 TRBV30 TGTGCCGGGCAGGGGCTCTCTGGAAACACCATATATTTT CAGQGLSGNTIYF